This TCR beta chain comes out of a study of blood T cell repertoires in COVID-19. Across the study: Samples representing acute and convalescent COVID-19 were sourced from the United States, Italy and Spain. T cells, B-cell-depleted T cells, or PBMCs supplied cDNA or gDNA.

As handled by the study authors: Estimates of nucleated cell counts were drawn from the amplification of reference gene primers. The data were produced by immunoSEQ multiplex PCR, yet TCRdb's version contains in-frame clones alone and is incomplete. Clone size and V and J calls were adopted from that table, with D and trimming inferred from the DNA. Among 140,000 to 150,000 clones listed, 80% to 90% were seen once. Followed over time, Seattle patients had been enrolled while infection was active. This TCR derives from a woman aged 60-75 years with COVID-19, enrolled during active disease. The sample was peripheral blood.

The CDR3 DNA reads TGTGCCTGGAGAGGCAGGAAGAACACTGAAGCTTTCTTT. Translation gives CAWRGRKNTEAFF. The J gene is TRBJ1-1, the V gene TRBV30; D uncertain. Germline CDR1 and CDR2: GTSNPN and SVGIG (reference sequence). CDR3 length: 13 amino acids. V lost 3 bases to trimming and J lost 1 base, with 9 bases between them.